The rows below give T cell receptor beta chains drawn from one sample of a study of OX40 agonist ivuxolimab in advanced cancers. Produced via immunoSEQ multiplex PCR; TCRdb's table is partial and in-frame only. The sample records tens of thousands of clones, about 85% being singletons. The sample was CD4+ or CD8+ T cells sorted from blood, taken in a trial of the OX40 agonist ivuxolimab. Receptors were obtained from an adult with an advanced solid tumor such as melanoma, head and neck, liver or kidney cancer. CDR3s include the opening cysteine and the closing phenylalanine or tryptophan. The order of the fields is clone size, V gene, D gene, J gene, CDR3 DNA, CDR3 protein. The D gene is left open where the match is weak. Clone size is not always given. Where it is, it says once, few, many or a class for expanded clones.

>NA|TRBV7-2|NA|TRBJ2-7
TGTGCCAGCAGCCACCTCCGGGACTCGAGATCCTACGAGCAGTACTTC
CASSHLRDSRSYEQYF
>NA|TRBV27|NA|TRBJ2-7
TGTGCCAGCAGTCCCTGGGGACCCTACGAGCAGTACTTC
CASSPWGPYEQYF
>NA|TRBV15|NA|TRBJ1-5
TGTGCCACCAGCAGAGACGTGCTGGATCAGCCCCAGCATTTT
CATSRDVLDQPQHF
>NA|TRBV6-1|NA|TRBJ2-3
TGTGCCAGCAGCAAGGGGGGAGGTGAGCCAGATACGCAGTATTTT
CASSKGGGEPDTQYF
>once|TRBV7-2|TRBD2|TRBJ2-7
TGTGCCAGCAGCTTGTCGACGGGAGGGCCATACTGGGAGCAGTACTTC
CASSLSTGGPYWEQYF
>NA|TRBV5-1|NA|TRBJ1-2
TGCGCCAGCAGCTTGCTCGGGTCAGGGACTAACTATGGCTACACCTTC
CASSLLGSGTNYGYTF
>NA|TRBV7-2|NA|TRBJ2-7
TGTGCCAGCAGCATCATTAGCACAAGCTCCTACGAGCAGTACTTC
CASSIISTSSYEQYF
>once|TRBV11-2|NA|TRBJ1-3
TGTGCCAGCAAATTCGAGTTCTCTGGAAACACCATATATTTT
CASKFEFSGNTIYF
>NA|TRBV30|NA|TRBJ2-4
TGTGCCTGGTCGAAGGGGCCAGGAAACATTCAGTACTTC
CAWSKGPGNIQYF
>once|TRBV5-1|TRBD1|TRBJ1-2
TGCGCCAGCAGCACTAATACAGGGGACTATGGCTACACCTTC
CASSTNTGDYGYTF
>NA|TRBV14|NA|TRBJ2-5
TGTGCCAGCAGCGACGGGCCGCAAGAGACCCAGTACTTC
CASSDGPQETQYF
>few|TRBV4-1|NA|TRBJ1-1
TGCGCCAGCAGCCAAGAGTATGCAGGGGACCCCCCTGAAGCTTTCTTT
CASSQEYAGDPPEAFF